This TCR beta chain was obtained from a study of T-cell reconstitution after alpha-beta-depleted transplantation in children. For TCRbeta, the library was prepared with unique molecular identifiers. TCRdb independently ran MiXCR on the PCR reads; one entry per CDR3 protein. Of approximately 350,000 distinct CDR3 sequences in the sample, about an eighth were seen once. In germline, CDR1 is SGHRS, CDR2 YFSETQ. This CDR3 is 14 amino acids long. V gave up 6 bases and J gave up 6 bases, with 16 bases separating them. This sequence originates from a human donor who donated a stem cell graft to a child with Fanconi anemia. V is TRBV5-1 and J is TRBJ1-5; a possible D gene is TRBD1 (5 bases). The sample in question was PBMCs, obtained from the stem cell graft. The CDR3 loop is CASTREQGGQPQHF. The DNA for the CDR3 is TGCGCCAGCACCAGGGAGCAGGGAGGTCAGCCCCAGCATTTT.